This is a list of T cell receptor beta chains from one sample in a study of blood T cell repertoires in COVID-19. Profiled with immunoSEQ multiplex PCR; TCRdb holds only in-frame clones, not every one. Of 350,000 to 450,000 clones listed, more than 70% were seen once; the top ten hold roughly 1.2%. Specimen: peripheral blood. These receptors all come from a man aged 40-49 years with acute or convalescent COVID-19. CDR3s include the opening cysteine and the closing phenylalanine or tryptophan. The D gene is left open where the match is weak. Size is stated for part of the rows, as once, few or many counts, or as a class when the clone is expanded.

j_call: TRBJ1-5
v_call: TRBV15
clone_size: .
d_call: .
cdr3_aa: CATSGTVNQPQHF
cdr3_nt: TGTGCCACCAGCGGCACCGTCAATCAGCCCCAGCATTTT

j_call: TRBJ1-4
v_call: TRBV5-1
clone_size: .
d_call: .
cdr3_aa: CASSLSSTNEKLFF
cdr3_nt: TGCGCCAGCAGCTTGTCGTCAACTAATGAAAAACTGTTTTTT

j_call: TRBJ1-5
v_call: TRBV28
clone_size: .
d_call: .
cdr3_aa: CASSSRGGYNQPQHF
cdr3_nt: TGTGCCAGCAGTTCCCGGGGGGGATACAATCAGCCCCAGCATTTT

j_call: TRBJ2-3
v_call: TRBV9
clone_size: .
d_call: TRBD1
cdr3_aa: CASSRDRVDTQYF
cdr3_nt: TGTGCCAGCAGCAGGGACAGGGTGGATACGCAGTATTTT

j_call: TRBJ1-1
v_call: TRBV9
clone_size: .
d_call: .
cdr3_aa: CASSPRSGLNTEAFF
cdr3_nt: TGTGCCAGCAGTCCCAGATCCGGGTTGAACACTGAAGCTTTCTTT

j_call: TRBJ2-3
v_call: TRBV5-4
clone_size: .
d_call: TRBD2
cdr3_aa: CASSLATLAEQYF
cdr3_nt: TGTGCCAGCAGCTTGGCCACACTAGCGGAGCAGTATTTT

j_call: TRBJ2-1
v_call: TRBV10-3
clone_size: .
d_call: TRBD2
cdr3_aa: CAISWTSGGGNEQFF
cdr3_nt: TGTGCCATCAGTTGGACTAGCGGGGGTGGTAATGAGCAGTTCTTC

j_call: TRBJ1-2
v_call: TRBV12-3/TRBV12-4
clone_size: .
d_call: .
cdr3_aa: CASSLNRDLGYTF
cdr3_nt: TGTGCCAGCAGTTTAAACAGGGACCTTGGCTACACCTTC

j_call: TRBJ1-5
v_call: TRBV28
clone_size: once
d_call: TRBD1
cdr3_aa: CASSPDREVKPQHF
cdr3_nt: TGTGCCAGCAGTCCAGACAGGGAGGTTAAGCCCCAGCATTTT

j_call: TRBJ1-1
v_call: TRBV5-1
clone_size: few
d_call: .
cdr3_aa: CASSPRGLNTEAFF
cdr3_nt: TGCGCCAGCAGCCCCAGGGGCCTGAACACTGAAGCTTTCTTT

j_call: TRBJ1-2
v_call: TRBV6-6
clone_size: .
d_call: TRBD1
cdr3_aa: CASSTGRGHGYTF
cdr3_nt: TGTGCCAGCAGTACCGGCAGGGGGCATGGCTACACCTTC

j_call: TRBJ1-5
v_call: TRBV7-3
clone_size: once
d_call: .
cdr3_aa: CASSLISKLDSDSNQPQHF
cdr3_nt: TGTGCCAGCAGCTTAATATCCAAGCTCGACAGCGATAGCAATCAGCCCCAGCATTTT

j_call: TRBJ1-3
v_call: TRBV29-1
clone_size: .
d_call: .
cdr3_aa: CSVVATPGSRYPAPGNTIYF
cdr3_nt: TGCAGCGTTGTTGCCACTCCGGGTAGTCGGTACCCAGCCCCTGGAAACACCATATATTTT

j_call: TRBJ2-1
v_call: TRBV2
clone_size: .
d_call: TRBD2
cdr3_aa: CASSGDSTSGRRNEQFF
cdr3_nt: TGTGCCAGCAGTGGAGATTCGACTAGCGGGAGACGTAATGAGCAGTTCTTC

j_call: TRBJ2-5
v_call: TRBV7-2
clone_size: once
d_call: .
cdr3_aa: CASSLGQGLGGETKETQYF
cdr3_nt: TGTGCCAGCAGCTTAGGGCAGGGCCTCGGCGGAGAGACGAAAGAGACCCAGTACTTC

j_call: TRBJ1-4
v_call: TRBV11-2
clone_size: .
d_call: .
cdr3_aa: CASSLGGETNEKLFF
cdr3_nt: TGTGCCAGCAGCTTAGGCGGGGAGACTAATGAAAAACTGTTTTTT

j_call: TRBJ1-1
v_call: TRBV19
clone_size: .
d_call: .
cdr3_aa: CASSMSLNTEAFF
cdr3_nt: TGTGCCAGTAGTATGTCTCTGAACACTGAAGCTTTCTTT

j_call: TRBJ2-5
v_call: TRBV7-9
clone_size: .
d_call: .
cdr3_aa: CASSLRFGGNQETQYF
cdr3_nt: TGTGCCAGCAGCCTCCGCTTTGGGGGCAACCAAGAGACCCAGTACTTC

j_call: TRBJ2-5
v_call: TRBV28
clone_size: .
d_call: TRBD1
cdr3_aa: CASSTGGETQYF
cdr3_nt: TGTGCCAGCAGTACAGGGGGAGAGACCCAGTACTTC

j_call: TRBJ2-3
v_call: TRBV21-1
clone_size: .
d_call: .
cdr3_aa: CASSKVGGASTDTQYF
cdr3_nt: TGTGCCAGCAGCAAAGTCGGCGGAGCTAGCACAGATACGCAGTATTTT

j_call: TRBJ1-1
v_call: TRBV12-3/TRBV12-4
clone_size: .
d_call: .
cdr3_aa: CASSLQGSEAFF
cdr3_nt: TGTGCCAGCAGTTTACAGGGGTCGGAAGCTTTCTTT

j_call: TRBJ2-7
v_call: TRBV6-4
clone_size: .
d_call: TRBD1
cdr3_aa: CASSDSKGAGGYEQYF
cdr3_nt: TGTGCCAGCAGTGACTCTAAGGGGGCCGGTGGGTACGAGCAGTACTTC

j_call: TRBJ1-2
v_call: TRBV7-9
clone_size: .
d_call: .
cdr3_aa: CASSLEIPNYGYTF
cdr3_nt: TGTGCCAGCAGCTTGGAGATTCCTAACTATGGCTACACCTTC

j_call: TRBJ1-3
v_call: TRBV5-5
clone_size: few
d_call: .
cdr3_aa: CASSWTMTSSGNTIYF
cdr3_nt: TGTGCCAGCAGCTGGACTATGACTTCCTCTGGAAACACCATATATTTT

j_call: TRBJ1-5
v_call: TRBV7-7
clone_size: .
d_call: .
cdr3_aa: CASTLKRSGPGSQPQHF
cdr3_nt: TGTGCTAGCACCCTCAAAAGGTCCGGTCCTGGGAGTCAGCCCCAGCATTTT

j_call: TRBJ1-6
v_call: TRBV10-3
clone_size: .
d_call: .
cdr3_aa: CAIGKETDNSPLHF
cdr3_nt: TGTGCCATCGGAAAGGAGACAGATAATTCACCCCTCCACTTT

j_call: TRBJ1-2
v_call: TRBV28
clone_size: .
d_call: TRBD1
cdr3_aa: CASSKGQGAFLGGYTF
cdr3_nt: TGTGCCAGCAGTAAGGGACAGGGGGCGTTTCTGGGCGGCTACACCTTC

j_call: TRBJ1-2
v_call: TRBV11-2
clone_size: .
d_call: TRBD1
cdr3_aa: CASSLDIQGAYGYTF
cdr3_nt: TGTGCCAGCAGCTTAGATATCCAGGGGGCCTATGGCTACACCTTC

j_call: TRBJ1-6
v_call: TRBV15
clone_size: .
d_call: .
cdr3_aa: CATSRDWAARNSPLHF
cdr3_nt: TGTGCCACCAGCAGAGATTGGGCAGCCCGGAATTCACCCCTCCACTTT

j_call: TRBJ1-5
v_call: TRBV18
clone_size: once
d_call: TRBD1
cdr3_aa: CASSSTGENQPQHF
cdr3_nt: TGTGCCAGCTCATCCACAGGGGAAAACCAGCCCCAGCATTTT

j_call: TRBJ1-5
v_call: TRBV6-4
clone_size: .
d_call: TRBD1
cdr3_aa: CASSEGRGPNQPQHF
cdr3_nt: TGTGCCAGCAGTGAAGGCAGGGGGCCCAATCAGCCCCAGCATTTT

j_call: TRBJ1-3
v_call: TRBV4-3
clone_size: .
d_call: TRBD1
cdr3_aa: CASSGHRGLMPGNTIYF
cdr3_nt: TGCGCCAGCAGCGGCCACAGGGGACTGATGCCTGGAAACACCATATATTTT

j_call: TRBJ2-1
v_call: TRBV4-1
clone_size: .
d_call: .
cdr3_aa: CASSQVALGATTDRNEQFF
cdr3_nt: TGCGCCAGCAGCCAAGTAGCTTTGGGAGCAACAACAGATCGCAATGAGCAGTTCTTC

j_call: TRBJ2-3
v_call: TRBV24-1
clone_size: .
d_call: TRBD2
cdr3_aa: CATSGASGRALTDTQYF
cdr3_nt: TGTGCCACCAGTGGGGCTAGCGGGAGGGCCTTGACAGATACGCAGTATTTT

j_call: TRBJ1-1
v_call: TRBV18
clone_size: .
d_call: .
cdr3_aa: CASSREQKNTEAFF
cdr3_nt: TGTGCCAGCTCTCGGGAACAGAAGAACACTGAAGCTTTCTTT

j_call: TRBJ2-3
v_call: TRBV12-3/TRBV12-4
clone_size: .
d_call: .
cdr3_aa: CASRQGYGTQYF
cdr3_nt: TGTGCCAGCAGGCAGGGCTATGGGACGCAGTATTTT

j_call: TRBJ1-1
v_call: TRBV7-2
clone_size: .
d_call: .
cdr3_aa: CASSLGAGLMNTEAFF
cdr3_nt: TGTGCCAGCAGCTTAGGGGCGGGGCTAATGAACACTGAAGCTTTCTTT

j_call: TRBJ1-5
v_call: TRBV12-3/TRBV12-4
clone_size: .
d_call: .
cdr3_aa: CASSLGAGKPQHF
cdr3_nt: TGTGCCAGCAGTTTAGGAGCAGGGAAGCCCCAGCATTTT

j_call: TRBJ1-2
v_call: TRBV2
clone_size: .
d_call: TRBD1
cdr3_aa: CASSPGQGRIGGYTF
cdr3_nt: TGTGCCAGCAGCCCCGGACAGGGTAGGATTGGGGGCTACACCTTC

j_call: TRBJ1-1
v_call: TRBV7-9
clone_size: .
d_call: TRBD1
cdr3_aa: CASSTEQGASTEAFF
cdr3_nt: TGTGCCAGCAGCACAGAACAGGGGGCCTCCACTGAAGCTTTCTTT

j_call: TRBJ1-3
v_call: TRBV28
clone_size: .
d_call: TRBD1
cdr3_aa: CASSPTGVPILSGNTIYF
cdr3_nt: TGTGCCAGCAGTCCCACAGGGGTCCCCATCCTCTCTGGAAACACCATATATTTT

j_call: TRBJ1-5
v_call: TRBV2
clone_size: .
d_call: TRBD1
cdr3_aa: CASIPDRGDQPQHF
cdr3_nt: TGTGCCAGCATCCCGGACAGGGGTGATCAGCCCCAGCATTTT

j_call: TRBJ1-2
v_call: TRBV18
clone_size: once
d_call: TRBD1
cdr3_aa: CASSPRDRADYGYTF
cdr3_nt: TGTGCCAGCTCACCTAGGGACAGGGCAGACTATGGCTACACCTTC

j_call: TRBJ2-1
v_call: TRBV9
clone_size: .
d_call: .
cdr3_aa: CASSTMTGDLANEQFF
cdr3_nt: TGTGCCAGCAGCACGATGACAGGAGACCTCGCCAATGAGCAGTTCTTC

j_call: TRBJ2-1
v_call: TRBV6-5
clone_size: .
d_call: .
cdr3_aa: CASSPNRGNEQFF
cdr3_nt: TGTGCCAGCAGTCCTAACCGAGGCAATGAGCAGTTCTTC

j_call: TRBJ1-6
v_call: TRBV7-2
clone_size: once
d_call: .
cdr3_aa: CASRAGGLYNSPLHF
cdr3_nt: TGTGCCAGCAGGGCCGGGGGGCTCTATAATTCACCCCTCCACTTT

j_call: TRBJ2-1
v_call: TRBV5-4
clone_size: many
d_call: TRBD2
cdr3_aa: CAIPGMAGGPGNEQFF
cdr3_nt: TGTGCCATCCCGGGGATGGCGGGAGGGCCTGGGAATGAGCAGTTCTTC

j_call: TRBJ2-2
v_call: TRBV11-2
clone_size: .
d_call: .
cdr3_aa: CASSRGTGELFF
cdr3_nt: TGTGCCAGCAGCAGGGGGACCGGGGAGCTGTTTTTT

j_call: TRBJ2-3
v_call: TRBV5-1
clone_size: .
d_call: .
cdr3_aa: CASSLRGISQTDTQYF
cdr3_nt: TGCGCCAGCAGCTTGAGGGGGATCTCACAGACAGATACGCAGTATTTT

j_call: TRBJ2-1
v_call: TRBV7-3
clone_size: .
d_call: .
cdr3_aa: CASSSHPSSYNEQFF
cdr3_nt: TGTGCCAGCAGCTCCCACCCGAGCTCCTACAATGAGCAGTTCTTC